The 10 T cell receptor beta chains below were found in one sample sequenced in a study of cytomegalovirus exposure and HLA in healthy donors. A multiplex PCR was run with 60 Vbeta primers and 13 Jbeta primers. Some clones are missing from TCRdb's copy, which holds only in-frame ones; the method was immunoSEQ multiplex PCR. There are about 200,000 clones in the sample; approximately 80% occur only once, and about 1.8% lies in the top ten. Source material: PBMCs. The receptors derive from a man in his fifties or sixties in good health and CMV-seronegative.

The chain has TRBV7-9 and TRBJ1-2, with 7 bases that match TRBD1. The V segment lost 5 bases and the J segment 7 bases; nucleotides outside the gene matches: 13. CDR3 size: 15 residues. Germline CDR1 and CDR2: SEHNR and FQNEAQ (reference sequence). The CDR3: CASSRDRDSPGGYTF. The DNA for the CDR3 is TGTGCCAGCAGCCGAGACCGGGACAGCCCTGGTGGCTACACCTTC.

J is TRBJ2-1 and V is TRBV2, with 8 bases lining up with TRBD2. Germline V lookup: CDR1 SNHLY, CDR2 FYNNEI. V lost 6 bases to trimming and J lost 4 bases; unmatched junction nucleotides: 8. The CDR3 is 15 amino acids. In nucleotides, the CDR3 is TGTGCCAGCAGAAAGAGCGGGGGCGGGTACAATGAGCAGTTCTTC. Its translation is CASRKSGGGYNEQFF. The variable domain in full, completed from reference TRBV2 and TRBJ2-1, reads EPEVTQTPSHQVTQMGQEVILRCVPISNHLYFYWYRQILGQKVEFLVSFYNNEISEKSEIFDDQFSVERPDGSNFTLKIRSTKLEDSAMYFCASRKSGGGYNEQFFGPGTRLTVL.

V is TRBV18 and J is TRBJ1-4; D gene ambiguous. CDR1 is KGHSH and CDR2 is LQKENI in the germline V gene. CDR3 length: 14 amino acids. Trimming took 3 bases from V and 6 from J, leaving 11 bases between them. CDR3 sequence reads: CASSPRGADEKLFF. CDR3 sequence (DNA): TGTGCCAGCTCACCGCGGGGAGCCGATGAAAAACTGTTTTTT.

The rearrangement joins TRBV2 to TRBJ2-7; D possibly corresponds to TRBD2 (6 bases). Trimming removed 7 bases from V and 4 bases from J, with 11 bases in between. The CDR3 totals 12 residues. Germline loops: CDR1 SNHLY, CDR2 FYNNEI. The DNA for the CDR3 is TGTGCCAGCAATATAGGGAGGTACGAGCAGTACTTC. Translating gives CASNIGRYEQYF.

The genes are TRBV30 and TRBJ1-3; D gene unclear. The CDR3 extends over 16 amino acids. In germline, CDR1 is GTSNPN, CDR2 SVGIG (reference sequence). Trimming took off 3 bases at V and 2 bases at J, with 17 bases between the two ends. As DNA, the CDR3 is TGTGCCTGGAGGTTTTCAGCGAAAATCCCTGGAAACACCATATATTTT. Translation gives CAWRFSAKIPGNTIYF.

The chain recombines TRBV5-1 with TRBJ2-2; the match to TRBD2 covers 7 bases. CDR1 is SGHRS, CDR2 YFSETQ, per germline. This CDR3 has 14 residues. V shed 4 bases and J 2 bases; nucleotides not matched to a gene: 2. DNA of the CDR3: TGCGCCAGCAGCCCGGGGGGAAACACCGGGGAGCTGTTTTTT. Translating gives CASSPGGNTGELFF.

The rearrangement uses TRBV7-9 and TRBJ2-2; unclear D gene. The CDR3 covers 13 residues. The germline V gene has CDR1 SEHNR and CDR2 FQNEAQ (reference sequence). V lost 0 bases and J 6 bases, leaving 5 bases between the germline ends. CDR3 amino acids: CASSLAPAGELFF. The CDR3 DNA sequence: TGTGCCAGCAGCTTAGCGCCAGCCGGGGAGCTGTTTTTT.

This chain connects TRBV30 to TRBJ2-6; no clear D. The V and J ends lost 4 bases and 4 bases respectively, with 14 bases between them. Germline CDR1 GTSNPN, CDR2 SVGIG (reference sequence). The CDR3 length is 15 residues. CDR3 sequence: CAWTSGPTGANVLTF. CDR3 nucleotide sequence: TGTGCCTGGACTTCAGGTCCGACAGGGGCCAACGTCCTGACTTTC.

The genes are TRBV19 and TRBJ2-1; D ambiguous. The CDR3 loop spans 14 amino acids. Germline V CDR1 and CDR2: LNHDA, SQIVND (reference sequence). V lost 7 bases to trimming and J lost 2 bases, with 12 bases between them. The CDR3 loop is CASTLTDTYNEQFF. CDR3 sequence (DNA): TGTGCCAGTACCCTGACTGATACCTACAATGAGCAGTTCTTC.

The CDR3 is CSARRGGEQYF. DNA of the CDR3: TGCAGTGCTAGAAGGGGCGGCGAGCAGTACTTC. The chain recombines TRBV20-1 with TRBJ2-7; D is possibly TRBD1 (5 bases). The CDR3 length is 11 residues. Germline values: CDR1 DFQATT, CDR2 SNEGSKA (reference sequence). Trimming cost V 2 bases and J 6 bases, with 8 bases left between them.